This T cell receptor (beta chain) was documented in a study of blood T cell repertoires in COVID-19. Study summary: T cells, B-cell-depleted T cells, or PBMCs provided the cDNA or gDNA that served as material.

CDR3 length: 16 residues. The trim removed 5 bases at V and 4 bases at J, leaving 10 bases unmatched. The germline V gene encodes CDR1 MGHRA and CDR2 YSYEKL. Authors' methods: Amplified reference gene primers provided the basis for estimating nucleated cell counts. TCRdb's copy holds only in-frame clones and misses some; the assay was immunoSEQ multiplex PCR. Clonal size and the V and J genes are those of that table, whereas D and trimming came from the DNA. Among tens of thousands of clones listed, approximately 87% were seen once. The sequenced material came from peripheral blood. This sequence originates from a woman in her sixties or seventies with COVID-19, enrolled during active disease. J is TRBJ2-7 and V is TRBV4-1; 11 nucleotides align to TRBD2. The CDR3 protein is CASSSTELAGVYEQYF. Written as DNA, the CDR3 is TGCGCCAGCAGCTCAACTGAACTAGCGGGAGTATACGAGCAGTACTTC.